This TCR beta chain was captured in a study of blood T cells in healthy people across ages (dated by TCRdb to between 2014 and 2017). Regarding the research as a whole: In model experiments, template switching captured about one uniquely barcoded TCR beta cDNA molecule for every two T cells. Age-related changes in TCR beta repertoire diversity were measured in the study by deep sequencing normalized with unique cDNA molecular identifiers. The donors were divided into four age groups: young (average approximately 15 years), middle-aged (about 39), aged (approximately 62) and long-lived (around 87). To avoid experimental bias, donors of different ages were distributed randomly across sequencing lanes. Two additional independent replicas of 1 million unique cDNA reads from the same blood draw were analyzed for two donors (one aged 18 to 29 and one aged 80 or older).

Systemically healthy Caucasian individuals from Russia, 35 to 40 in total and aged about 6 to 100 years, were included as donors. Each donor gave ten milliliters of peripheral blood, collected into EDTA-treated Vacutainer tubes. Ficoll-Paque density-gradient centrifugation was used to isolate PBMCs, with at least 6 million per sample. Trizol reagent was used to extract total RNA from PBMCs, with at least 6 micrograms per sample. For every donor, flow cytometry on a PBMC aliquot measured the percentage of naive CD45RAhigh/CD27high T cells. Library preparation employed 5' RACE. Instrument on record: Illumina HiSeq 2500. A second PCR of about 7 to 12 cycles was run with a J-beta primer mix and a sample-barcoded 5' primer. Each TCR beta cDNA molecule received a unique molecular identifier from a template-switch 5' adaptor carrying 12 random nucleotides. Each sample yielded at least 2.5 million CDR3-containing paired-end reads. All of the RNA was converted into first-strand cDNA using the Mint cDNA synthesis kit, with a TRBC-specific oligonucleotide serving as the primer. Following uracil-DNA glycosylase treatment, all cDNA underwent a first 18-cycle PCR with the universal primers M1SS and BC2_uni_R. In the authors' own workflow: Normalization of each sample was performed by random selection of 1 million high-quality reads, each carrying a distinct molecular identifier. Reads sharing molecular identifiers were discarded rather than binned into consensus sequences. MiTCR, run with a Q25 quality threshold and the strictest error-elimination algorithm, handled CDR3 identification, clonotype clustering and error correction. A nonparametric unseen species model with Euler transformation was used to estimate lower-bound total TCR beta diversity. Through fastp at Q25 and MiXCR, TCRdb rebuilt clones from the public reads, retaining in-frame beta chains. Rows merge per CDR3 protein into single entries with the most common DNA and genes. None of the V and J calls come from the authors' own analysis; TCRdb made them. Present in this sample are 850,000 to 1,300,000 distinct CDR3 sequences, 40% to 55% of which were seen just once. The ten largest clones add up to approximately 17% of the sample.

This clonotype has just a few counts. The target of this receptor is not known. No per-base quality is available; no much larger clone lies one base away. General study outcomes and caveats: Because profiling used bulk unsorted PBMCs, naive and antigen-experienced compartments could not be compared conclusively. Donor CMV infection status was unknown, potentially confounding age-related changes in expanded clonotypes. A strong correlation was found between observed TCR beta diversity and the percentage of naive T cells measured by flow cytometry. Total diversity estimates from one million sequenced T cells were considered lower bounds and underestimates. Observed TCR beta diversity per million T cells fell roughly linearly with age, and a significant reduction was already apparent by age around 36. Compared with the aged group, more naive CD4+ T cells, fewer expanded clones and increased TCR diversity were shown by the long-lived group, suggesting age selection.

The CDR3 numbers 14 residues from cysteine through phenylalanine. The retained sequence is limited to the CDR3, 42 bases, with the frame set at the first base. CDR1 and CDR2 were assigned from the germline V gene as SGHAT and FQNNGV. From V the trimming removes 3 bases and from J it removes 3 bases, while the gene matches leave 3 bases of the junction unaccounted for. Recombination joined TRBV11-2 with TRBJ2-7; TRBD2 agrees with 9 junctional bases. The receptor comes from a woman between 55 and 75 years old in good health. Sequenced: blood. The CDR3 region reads CASSFYSGSYEQYF. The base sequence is TGTGCCAGCAGCTTCTATAGCGGGAGCTACGAGCAGTACTTC. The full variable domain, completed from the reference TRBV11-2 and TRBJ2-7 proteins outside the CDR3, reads EAGVAQSPRYKIIEKRQSVAFWCNPISGHATLYWYQQILGQGPKLLIQFQNNGVVDDSQLPKDRFSAERLKGVDSTLKIQPAKLEDSAVYLCASSFYSGSYEQYFGPGTRLTVT.